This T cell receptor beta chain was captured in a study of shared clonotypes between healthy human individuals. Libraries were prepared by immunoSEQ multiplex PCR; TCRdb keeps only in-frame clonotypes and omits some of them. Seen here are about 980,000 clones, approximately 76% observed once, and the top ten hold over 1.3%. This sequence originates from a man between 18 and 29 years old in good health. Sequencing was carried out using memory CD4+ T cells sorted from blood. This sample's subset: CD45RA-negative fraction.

The CDR3 is CASSPFTRAEETQYF. CDR3 coding DNA: TGTGCCAGCTCACCGTTTACAAGGGCCGAAGAGACCCAGTACTTC. The V call is TRBV18, the J call TRBJ2-5; no clear D. This CDR3 spans 15 amino acids. CDR1 and CDR2 from the germline V gene are KGHSH and LQKENI. V lost 3 bases, J lost 3 bases, and 14 bases lay in between.